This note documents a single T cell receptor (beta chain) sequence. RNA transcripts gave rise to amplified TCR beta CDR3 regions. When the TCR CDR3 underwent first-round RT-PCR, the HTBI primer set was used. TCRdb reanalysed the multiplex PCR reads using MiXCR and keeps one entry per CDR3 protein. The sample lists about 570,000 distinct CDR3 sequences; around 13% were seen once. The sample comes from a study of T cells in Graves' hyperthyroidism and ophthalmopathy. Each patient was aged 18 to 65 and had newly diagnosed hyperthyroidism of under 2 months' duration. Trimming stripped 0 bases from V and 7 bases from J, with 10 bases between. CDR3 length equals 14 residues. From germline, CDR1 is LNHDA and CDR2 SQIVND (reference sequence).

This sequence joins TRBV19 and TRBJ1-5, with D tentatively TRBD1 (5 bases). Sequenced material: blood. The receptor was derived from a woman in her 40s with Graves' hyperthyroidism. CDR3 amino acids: CASSIERGGQPQHF. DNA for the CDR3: TGTGCCAGTAGTATAGAGAGGGGAGGCCAGCCCCAGCATTTT.